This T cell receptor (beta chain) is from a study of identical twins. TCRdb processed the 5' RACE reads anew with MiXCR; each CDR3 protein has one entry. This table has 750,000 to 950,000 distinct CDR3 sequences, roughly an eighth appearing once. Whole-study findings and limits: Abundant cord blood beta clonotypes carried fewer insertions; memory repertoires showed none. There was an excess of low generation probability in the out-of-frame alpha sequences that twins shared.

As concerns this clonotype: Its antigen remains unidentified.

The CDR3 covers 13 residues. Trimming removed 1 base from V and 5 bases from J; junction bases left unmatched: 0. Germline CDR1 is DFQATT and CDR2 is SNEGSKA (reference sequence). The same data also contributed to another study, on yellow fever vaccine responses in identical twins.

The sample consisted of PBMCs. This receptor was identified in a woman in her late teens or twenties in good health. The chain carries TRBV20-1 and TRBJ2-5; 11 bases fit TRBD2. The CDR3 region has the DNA TGCAGTGCTAGAGCTAGCGGGAGGGAGACCCAGTACTTC. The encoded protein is CSARASGRETQYF.